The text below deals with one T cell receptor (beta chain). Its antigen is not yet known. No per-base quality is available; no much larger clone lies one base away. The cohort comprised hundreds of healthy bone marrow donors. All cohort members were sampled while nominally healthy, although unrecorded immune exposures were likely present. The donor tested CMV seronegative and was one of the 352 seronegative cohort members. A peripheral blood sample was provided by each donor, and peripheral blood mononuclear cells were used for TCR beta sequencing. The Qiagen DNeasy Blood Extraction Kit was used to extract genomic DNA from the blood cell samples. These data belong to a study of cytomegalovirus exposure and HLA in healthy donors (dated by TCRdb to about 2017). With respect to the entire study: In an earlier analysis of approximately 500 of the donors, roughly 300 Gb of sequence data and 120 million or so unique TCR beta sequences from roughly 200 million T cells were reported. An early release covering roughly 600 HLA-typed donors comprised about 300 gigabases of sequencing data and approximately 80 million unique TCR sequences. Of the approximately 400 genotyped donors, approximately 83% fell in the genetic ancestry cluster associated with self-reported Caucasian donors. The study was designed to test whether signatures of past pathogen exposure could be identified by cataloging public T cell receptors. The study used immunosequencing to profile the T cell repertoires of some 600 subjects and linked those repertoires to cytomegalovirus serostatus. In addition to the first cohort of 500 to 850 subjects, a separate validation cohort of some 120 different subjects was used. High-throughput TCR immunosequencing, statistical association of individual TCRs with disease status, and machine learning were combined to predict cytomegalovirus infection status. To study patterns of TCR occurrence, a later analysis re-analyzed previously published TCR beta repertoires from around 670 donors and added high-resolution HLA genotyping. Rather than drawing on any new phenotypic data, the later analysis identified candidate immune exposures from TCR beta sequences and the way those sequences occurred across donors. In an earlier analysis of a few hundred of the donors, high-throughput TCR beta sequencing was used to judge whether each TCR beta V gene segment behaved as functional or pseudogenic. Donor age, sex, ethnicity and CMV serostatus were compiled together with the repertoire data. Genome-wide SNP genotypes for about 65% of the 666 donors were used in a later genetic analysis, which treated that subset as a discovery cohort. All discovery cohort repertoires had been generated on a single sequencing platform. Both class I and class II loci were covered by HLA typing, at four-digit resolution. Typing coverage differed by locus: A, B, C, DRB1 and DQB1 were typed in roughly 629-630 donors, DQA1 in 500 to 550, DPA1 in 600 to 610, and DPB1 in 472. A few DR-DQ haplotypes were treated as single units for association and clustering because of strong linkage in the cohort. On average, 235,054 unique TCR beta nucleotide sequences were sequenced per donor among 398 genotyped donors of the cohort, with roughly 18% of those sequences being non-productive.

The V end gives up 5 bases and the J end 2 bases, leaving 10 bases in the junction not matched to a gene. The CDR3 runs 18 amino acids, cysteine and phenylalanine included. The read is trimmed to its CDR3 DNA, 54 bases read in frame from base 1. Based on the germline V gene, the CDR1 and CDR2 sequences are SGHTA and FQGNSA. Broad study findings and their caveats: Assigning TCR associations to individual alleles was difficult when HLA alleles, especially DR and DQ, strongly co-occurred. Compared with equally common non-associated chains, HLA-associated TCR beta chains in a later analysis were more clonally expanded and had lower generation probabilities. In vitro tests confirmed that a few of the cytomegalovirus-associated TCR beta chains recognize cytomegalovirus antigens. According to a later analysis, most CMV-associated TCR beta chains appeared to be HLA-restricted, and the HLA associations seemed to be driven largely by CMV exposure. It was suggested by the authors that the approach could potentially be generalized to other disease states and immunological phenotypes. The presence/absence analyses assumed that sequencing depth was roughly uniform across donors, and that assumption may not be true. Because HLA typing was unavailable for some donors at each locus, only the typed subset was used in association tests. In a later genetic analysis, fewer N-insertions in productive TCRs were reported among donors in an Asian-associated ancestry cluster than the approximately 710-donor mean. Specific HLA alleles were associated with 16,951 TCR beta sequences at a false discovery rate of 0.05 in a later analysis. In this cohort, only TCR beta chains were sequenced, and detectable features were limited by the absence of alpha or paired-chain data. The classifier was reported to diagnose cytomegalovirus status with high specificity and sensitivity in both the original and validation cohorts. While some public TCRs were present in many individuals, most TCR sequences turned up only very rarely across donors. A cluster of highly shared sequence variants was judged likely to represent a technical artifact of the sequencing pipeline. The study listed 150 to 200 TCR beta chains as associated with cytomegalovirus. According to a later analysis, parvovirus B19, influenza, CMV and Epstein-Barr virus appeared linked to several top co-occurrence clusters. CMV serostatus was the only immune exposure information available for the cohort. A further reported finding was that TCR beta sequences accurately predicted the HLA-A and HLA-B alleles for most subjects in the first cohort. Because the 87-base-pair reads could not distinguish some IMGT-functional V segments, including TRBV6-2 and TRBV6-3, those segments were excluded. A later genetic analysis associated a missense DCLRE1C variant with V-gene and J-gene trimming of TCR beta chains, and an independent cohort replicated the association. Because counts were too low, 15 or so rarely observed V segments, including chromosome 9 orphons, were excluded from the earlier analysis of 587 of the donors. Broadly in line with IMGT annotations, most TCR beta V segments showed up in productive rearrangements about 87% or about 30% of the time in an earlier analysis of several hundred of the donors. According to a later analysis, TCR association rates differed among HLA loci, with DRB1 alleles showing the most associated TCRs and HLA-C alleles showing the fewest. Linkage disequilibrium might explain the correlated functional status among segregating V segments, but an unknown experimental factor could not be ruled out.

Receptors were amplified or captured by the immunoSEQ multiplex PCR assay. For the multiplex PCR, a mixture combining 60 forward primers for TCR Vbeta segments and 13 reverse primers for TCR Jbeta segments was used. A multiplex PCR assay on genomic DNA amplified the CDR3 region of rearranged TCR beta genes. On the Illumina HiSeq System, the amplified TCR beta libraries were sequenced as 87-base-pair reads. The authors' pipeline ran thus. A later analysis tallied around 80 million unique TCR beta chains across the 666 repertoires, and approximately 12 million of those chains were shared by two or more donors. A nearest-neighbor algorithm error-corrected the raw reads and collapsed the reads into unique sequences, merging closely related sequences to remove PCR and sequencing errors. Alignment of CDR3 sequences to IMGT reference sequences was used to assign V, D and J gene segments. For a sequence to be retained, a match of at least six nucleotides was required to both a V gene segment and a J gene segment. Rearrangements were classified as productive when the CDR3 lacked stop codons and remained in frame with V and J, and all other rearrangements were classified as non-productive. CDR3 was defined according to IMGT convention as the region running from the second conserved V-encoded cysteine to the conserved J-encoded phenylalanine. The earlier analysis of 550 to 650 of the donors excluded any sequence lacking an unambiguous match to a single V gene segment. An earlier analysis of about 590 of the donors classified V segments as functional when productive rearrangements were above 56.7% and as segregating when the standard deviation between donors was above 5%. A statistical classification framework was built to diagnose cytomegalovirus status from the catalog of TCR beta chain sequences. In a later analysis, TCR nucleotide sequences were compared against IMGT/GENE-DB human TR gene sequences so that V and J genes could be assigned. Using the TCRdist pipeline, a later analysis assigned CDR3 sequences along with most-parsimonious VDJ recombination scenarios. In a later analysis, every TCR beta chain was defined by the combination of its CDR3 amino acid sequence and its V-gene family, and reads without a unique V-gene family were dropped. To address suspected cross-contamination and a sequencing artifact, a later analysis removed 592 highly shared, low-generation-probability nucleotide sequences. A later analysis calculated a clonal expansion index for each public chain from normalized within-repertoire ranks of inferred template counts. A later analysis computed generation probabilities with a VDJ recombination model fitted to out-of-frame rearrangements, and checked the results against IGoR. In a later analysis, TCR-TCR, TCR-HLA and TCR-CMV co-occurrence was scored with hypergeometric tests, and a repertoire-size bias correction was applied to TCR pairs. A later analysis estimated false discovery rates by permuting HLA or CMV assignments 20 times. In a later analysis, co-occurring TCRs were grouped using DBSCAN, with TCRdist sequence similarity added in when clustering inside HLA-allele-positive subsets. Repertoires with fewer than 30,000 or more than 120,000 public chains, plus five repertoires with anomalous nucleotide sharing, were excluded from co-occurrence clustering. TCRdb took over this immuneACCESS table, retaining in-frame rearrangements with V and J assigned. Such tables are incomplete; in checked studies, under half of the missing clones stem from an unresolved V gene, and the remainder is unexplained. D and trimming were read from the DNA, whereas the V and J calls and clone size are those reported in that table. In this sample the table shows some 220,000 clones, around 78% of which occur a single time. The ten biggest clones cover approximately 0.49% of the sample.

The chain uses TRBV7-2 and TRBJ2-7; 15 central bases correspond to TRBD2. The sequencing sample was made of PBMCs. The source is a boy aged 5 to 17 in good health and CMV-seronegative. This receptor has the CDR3 CASSPVGLAGGSTYEQYF. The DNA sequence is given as TGTGCCAGCAGCCCCGTTGGACTAGCGGGGGGGTCTACCTACGAGCAGTACTTC.